One and the same sample provided the 5 T cell receptor beta chains below, sequenced in a study of blood T cell repertoires in COVID-19. Using immunoSEQ multiplex PCR, the repertoire was profiled, and TCRdb retains in-frame clones only, with some absent. The repertoire holds about 290,000 clones, with 70% to 90% as singletons. Sequencing used peripheral blood. These receptors were collected from a woman between 45 and 60 years old with active or convalescent COVID-19.

The rearrangement uses TRBV5-1 and TRBJ2-2; a weak D match, TRBD2 (5 bases). The V gene's germline CDR1 is SGHRS and CDR2 YFSETQ. This CDR3 contains 15 residues. Trimming cost V 4 bases and J 7 bases, with 17 bases left between them. For the CDR3, the DNA is TGCGCCAGCAGCCTCAGAGACATTCGGGGCGGGGAGCTGTTTTTT. It specifies CASSLRDIRGGELFF.

The chain uses TRBV6-1 and TRBJ1-5, with TRBD1 matching over 8 bases. The CDR3 runs 17 residues. CDR1 and CDR2 from the germline V gene are MNHNS and SASEGT. The trim removed 0 bases at V and 1 base at J, leaving 5 bases unmatched. The CDR3 DNA follows: TGTGCCAGCAGTGAAGCTCGACAGGGGCTGAGCAATCAGCCCCAGCATTTT. Its translation: CASSEARQGLSNQPQHF.

This chain links TRBV3-1 (or the pseudogene TRBV3-2) with TRBJ2-3; the D gene is possibly TRBD2 (5 bases). V was shortened by 1 base and J by 5 bases, with 16 bases between the two germline ends. There are 16 residues in the CDR3. CDR1 and CDR2 (germline): LGHDT, YNNKEL (reference sequence). CDR3 sequence: CASSQAAGLGVDTQYF. In nucleotides, the CDR3 is TGTGCCAGCAGCCAAGCGGCGGGCCTGGGTGTAGATACGCAGTATTTT.

The J gene is TRBJ1-1, the V gene TRBV11-3; no definite D call. V shed 3 bases and J shed 0 bases, with 5 bases lying between them. Germline V gene data show CDR1 as SGHNT and CDR2 as YENEEA. The CDR3 loop spans 13 amino acids. Here the CDR3 DNA reads TGTGCCAGCAGCTTGGGCCTGAACACTGAAGCTTTCTTT. Amino acid sequence: CASSLGLNTEAFF.

The CDR3 region is CASSPGQGRYTF. CDR3 nucleotide sequence: TGTGCCAGCAGCCCCGGACAGGGTCGCTACACCTTC. This chain connects TRBV7-8 to TRBJ1-2; 8 nucleotides align to TRBD1. After removal of 5 bases from V and 9 bases from J, the junction contained 5 bases not matched to a gene. CDR3 length: 12 residues. Germline assignment: CDR1 SGHVS and CDR2 FQNEAQ.